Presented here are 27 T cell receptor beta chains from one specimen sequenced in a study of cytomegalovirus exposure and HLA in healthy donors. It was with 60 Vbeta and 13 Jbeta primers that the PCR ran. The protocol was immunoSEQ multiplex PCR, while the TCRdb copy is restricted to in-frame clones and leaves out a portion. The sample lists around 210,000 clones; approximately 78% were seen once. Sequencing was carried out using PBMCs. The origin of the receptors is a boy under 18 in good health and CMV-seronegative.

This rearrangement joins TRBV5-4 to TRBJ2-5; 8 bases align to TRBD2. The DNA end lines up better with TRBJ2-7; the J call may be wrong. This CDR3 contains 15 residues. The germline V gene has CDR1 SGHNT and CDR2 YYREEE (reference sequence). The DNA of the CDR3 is TGTGCCAGCAGCTTGGGAACGGGAGGGCCCTACGAGCAGTACTTC. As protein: CASSLGTGGPYEQYF.

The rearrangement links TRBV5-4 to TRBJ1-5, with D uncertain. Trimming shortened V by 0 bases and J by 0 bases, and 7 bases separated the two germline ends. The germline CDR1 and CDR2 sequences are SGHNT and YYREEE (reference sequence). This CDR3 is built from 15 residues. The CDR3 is CASSLDGDSNQPQHF. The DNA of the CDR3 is TGTGCCAGCAGCTTGGACGGGGATAGCAATCAGCCCCAGCATTTT.

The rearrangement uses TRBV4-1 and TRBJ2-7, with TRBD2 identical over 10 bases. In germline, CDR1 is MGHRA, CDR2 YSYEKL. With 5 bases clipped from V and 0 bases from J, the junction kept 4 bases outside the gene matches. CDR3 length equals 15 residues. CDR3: CASSEASGSSYEQYF. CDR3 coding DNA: TGCGCCAGCAGCGAAGCTAGCGGGAGCTCCTACGAGCAGTACTTC.

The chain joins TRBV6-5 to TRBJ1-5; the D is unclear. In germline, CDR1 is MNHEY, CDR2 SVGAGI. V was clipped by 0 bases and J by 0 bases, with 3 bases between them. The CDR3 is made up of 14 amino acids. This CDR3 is CASSYSRSNQPQHF. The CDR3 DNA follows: TGTGCCAGCAGTTACTCCCGTAGCAATCAGCCCCAGCATTTT.

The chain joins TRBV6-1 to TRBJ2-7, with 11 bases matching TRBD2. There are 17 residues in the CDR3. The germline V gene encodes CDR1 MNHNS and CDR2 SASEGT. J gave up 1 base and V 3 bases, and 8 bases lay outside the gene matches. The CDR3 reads CASSEPPGLADSYEQYF. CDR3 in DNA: TGTGCCAGCAGTGAGCCTCCGGGACTAGCGGATTCCTACGAGCAGTACTTC.

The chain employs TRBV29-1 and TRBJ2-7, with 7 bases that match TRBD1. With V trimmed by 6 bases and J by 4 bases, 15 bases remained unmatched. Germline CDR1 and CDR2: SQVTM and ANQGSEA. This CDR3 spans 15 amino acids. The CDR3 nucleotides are TGCAGCGTCAAGGCCGGACAGGAAGGGGGTTACGAGCAGTACTTC. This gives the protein CSVKAGQEGGYEQYF.

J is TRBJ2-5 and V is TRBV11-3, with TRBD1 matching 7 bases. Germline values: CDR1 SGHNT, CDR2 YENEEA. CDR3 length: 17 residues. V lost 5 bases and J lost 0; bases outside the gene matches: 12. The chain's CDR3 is CASSLGQATSYQETQYF. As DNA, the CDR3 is TGTGCCAGCAGCCTCGGACAGGCGACCTCGTACCAAGAGACCCAGTACTTC.

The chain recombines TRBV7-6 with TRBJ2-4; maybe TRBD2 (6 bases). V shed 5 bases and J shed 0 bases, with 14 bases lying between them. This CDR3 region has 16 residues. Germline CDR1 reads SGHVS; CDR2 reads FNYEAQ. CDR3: CASSPLAEVAKNIQYF. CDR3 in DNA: TGTGCCAGCAGCCCGTTAGCGGAAGTAGCCAAAAACATTCAGTACTTC.

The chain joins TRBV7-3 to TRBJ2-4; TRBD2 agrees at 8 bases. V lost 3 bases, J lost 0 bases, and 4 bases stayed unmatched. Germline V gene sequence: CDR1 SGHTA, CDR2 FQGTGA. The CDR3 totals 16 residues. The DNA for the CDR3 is TGTGCCAGCAGCTTTAGCGGGGAGATAGCCAAAAACATTCAGTACTTC. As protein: CASSFSGEIAKNIQYF.

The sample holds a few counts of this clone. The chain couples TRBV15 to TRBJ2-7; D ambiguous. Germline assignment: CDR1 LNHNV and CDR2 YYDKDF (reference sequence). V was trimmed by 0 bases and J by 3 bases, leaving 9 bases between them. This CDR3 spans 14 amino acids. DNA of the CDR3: TGTGCCACCAGCAGAGATTATTCTTACTACGAGCAGTACTTC. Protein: CATSRDYSYYEQYF.

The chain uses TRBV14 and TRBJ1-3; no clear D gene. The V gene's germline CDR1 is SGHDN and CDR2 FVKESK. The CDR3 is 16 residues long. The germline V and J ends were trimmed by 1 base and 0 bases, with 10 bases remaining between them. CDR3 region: CASSQGELSSGNTIYF. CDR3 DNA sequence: TGTGCCAGCAGCCAAGGAGAGCTGAGCTCTGGAAACACCATATATTTT.

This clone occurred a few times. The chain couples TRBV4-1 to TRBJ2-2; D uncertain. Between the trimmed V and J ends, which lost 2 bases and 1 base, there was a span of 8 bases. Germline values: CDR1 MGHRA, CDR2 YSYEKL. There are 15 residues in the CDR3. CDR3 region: CASSQHPVNTGELFF. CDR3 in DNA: TGCGCCAGCAGCCAACACCCGGTGAACACCGGGGAGCTGTTTTTT.

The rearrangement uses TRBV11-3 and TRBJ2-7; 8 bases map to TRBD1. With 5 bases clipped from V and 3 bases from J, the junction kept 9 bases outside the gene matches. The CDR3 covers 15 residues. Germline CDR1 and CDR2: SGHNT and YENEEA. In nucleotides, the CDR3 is TGTGCCAGCAGCGCTGGGACAGGTGATAACTACGAGCAGTACTTC. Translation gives CASSAGTGDNYEQYF.

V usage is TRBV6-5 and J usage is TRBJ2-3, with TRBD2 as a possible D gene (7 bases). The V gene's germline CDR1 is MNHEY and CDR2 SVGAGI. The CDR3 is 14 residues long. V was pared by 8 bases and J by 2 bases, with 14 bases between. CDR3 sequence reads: CASGGAAATDTQYF. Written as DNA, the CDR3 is TGTGCCAGCGGGGGGGCGGCCGCCACAGATACGCAGTATTTT.

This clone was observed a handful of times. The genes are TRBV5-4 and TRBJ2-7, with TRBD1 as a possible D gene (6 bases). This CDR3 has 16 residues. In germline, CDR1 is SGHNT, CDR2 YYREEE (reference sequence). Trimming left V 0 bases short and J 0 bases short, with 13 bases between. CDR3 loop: CASSLGDQGTSYEQYF. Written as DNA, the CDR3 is TGTGCCAGCAGCTTGGGAGATCAGGGGACCTCCTACGAGCAGTACTTC.

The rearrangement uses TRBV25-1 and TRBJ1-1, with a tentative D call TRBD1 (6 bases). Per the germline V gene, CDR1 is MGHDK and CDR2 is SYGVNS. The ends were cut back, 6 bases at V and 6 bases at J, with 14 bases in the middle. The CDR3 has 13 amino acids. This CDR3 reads CASSEQGIAEAFF. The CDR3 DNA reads TGTGCCAGCAGCGAACAGGGAATCGCTGAAGCTTTCTTT.

This CDR3 is CASSMYGTGISAGELFF. The CDR3 bases are TGTGCCAGCAGCATGTACGGGACAGGGATTTCTGCCGGGGAGCTGTTTTTT. The chain has TRBV9 and TRBJ2-2; 9 bases fit TRBD1. The CDR3 consists of 17 residues. Germline V gives CDR1 SGDLS, CDR2 YYNGEE. V shed 4 bases, J shed 6 bases, and the junction held 13 bases outside the gene matches. The whole variable domain, remainder taken from reference TRBV9 and TRBJ2-2, is DSGVTQTPKHLITATGQRVTLRCSPRSGDLSVYWYQQSLDQGLQFLIQYYNGEERAKGNILERFSAQQFPDLHSELNLSSLELGDSALYFCASSMYGTGISAGELFFGEGSRLTVL.

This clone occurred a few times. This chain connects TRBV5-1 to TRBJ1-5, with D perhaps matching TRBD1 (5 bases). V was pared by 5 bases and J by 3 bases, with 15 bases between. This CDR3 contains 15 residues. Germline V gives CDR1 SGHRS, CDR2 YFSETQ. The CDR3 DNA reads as TGCGCCAGCAGTCTTGATGACAGCTTCAATCAGCCCCAGCATTTT. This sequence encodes CASSLDDSFNQPQHF.

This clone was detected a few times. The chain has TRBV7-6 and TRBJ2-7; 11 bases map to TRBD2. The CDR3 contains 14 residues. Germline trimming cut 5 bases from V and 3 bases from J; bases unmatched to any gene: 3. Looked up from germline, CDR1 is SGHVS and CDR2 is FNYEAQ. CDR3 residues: CASSLGLAGYEQYF. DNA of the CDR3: TGTGCCAGCAGCCTCGGACTAGCGGGCTACGAGCAGTACTTC.

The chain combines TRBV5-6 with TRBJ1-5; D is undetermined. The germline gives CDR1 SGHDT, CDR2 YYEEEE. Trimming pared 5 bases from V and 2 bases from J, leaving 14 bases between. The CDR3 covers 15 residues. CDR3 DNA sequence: TGTGCCAGCAGTCAGGCCCCGGGAGGCAATCAGCCCCAGCATTTT. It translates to CASSQAPGGNQPQHF. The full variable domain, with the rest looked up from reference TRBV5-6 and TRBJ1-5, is DAGVTQSPTHLIKTRGQQVTLRCSPKSGHDTVSWYQQALGQGPQFIFQYYEEEERQRGNFPDRFSGHQFPNYSSELNVNALLLGDSALYLCASSQAPGGNQPQHFGDGTRLSIL.

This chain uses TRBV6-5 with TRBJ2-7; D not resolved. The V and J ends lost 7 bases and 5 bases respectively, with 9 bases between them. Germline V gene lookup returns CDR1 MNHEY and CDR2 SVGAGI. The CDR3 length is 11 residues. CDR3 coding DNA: TGTGCCAGCATTGATGGCCACGAGCAGTACTTC. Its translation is CASIDGHEQYF.

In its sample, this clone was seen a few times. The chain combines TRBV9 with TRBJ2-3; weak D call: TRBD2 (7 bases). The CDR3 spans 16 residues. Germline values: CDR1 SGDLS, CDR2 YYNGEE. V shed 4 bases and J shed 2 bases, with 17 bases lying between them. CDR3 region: CASSLGGGSVTDTQYF. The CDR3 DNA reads TGTGCCAGCAGCCTAGGGGGGGGCTCGGTCACAGATACGCAGTATTTT.

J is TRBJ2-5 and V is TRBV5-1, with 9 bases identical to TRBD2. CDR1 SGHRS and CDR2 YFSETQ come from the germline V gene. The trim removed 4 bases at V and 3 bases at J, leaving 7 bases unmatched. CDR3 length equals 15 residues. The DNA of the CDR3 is TGCGCCAGCAGCCCGGCGGCGGGGGGGGAAGAGACCCAGTACTTC. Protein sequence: CASSPAAGGEETQYF.

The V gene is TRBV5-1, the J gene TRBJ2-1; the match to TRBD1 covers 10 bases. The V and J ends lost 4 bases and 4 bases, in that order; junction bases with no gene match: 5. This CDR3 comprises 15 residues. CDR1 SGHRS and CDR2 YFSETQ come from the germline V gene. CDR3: CASSLRDRGYNEQFF. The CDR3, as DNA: TGCGCCAGCAGCCTCCGGGACAGGGGATACAATGAGCAGTTCTTC.

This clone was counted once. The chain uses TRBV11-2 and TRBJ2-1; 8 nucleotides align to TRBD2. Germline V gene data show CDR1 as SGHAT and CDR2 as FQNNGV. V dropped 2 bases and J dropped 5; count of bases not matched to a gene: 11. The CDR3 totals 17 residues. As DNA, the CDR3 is TGTGCCAGCAGCTTATTGGTAAGCGGGGGCATTAACAATGAGCAGTTCTTC. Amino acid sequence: CASSLLVSGGINNEQFF.

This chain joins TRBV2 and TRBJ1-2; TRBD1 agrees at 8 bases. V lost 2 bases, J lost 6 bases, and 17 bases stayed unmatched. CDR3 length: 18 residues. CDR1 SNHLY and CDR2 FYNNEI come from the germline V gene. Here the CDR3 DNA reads TGTGCCAGCAGTGAATTATCACTTGGGACAGGCAATGCCCATGGCTACACCTTC. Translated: CASSELSLGTGNAHGYTF.

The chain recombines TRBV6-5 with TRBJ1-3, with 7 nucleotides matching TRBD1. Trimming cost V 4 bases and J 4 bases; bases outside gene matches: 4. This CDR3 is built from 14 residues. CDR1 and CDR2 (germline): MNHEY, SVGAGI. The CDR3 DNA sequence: TGTGCCAGCAGTTCCCCAGGGGGGGGAAACACCATATATTTT. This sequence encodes CASSSPGGGNTIYF.